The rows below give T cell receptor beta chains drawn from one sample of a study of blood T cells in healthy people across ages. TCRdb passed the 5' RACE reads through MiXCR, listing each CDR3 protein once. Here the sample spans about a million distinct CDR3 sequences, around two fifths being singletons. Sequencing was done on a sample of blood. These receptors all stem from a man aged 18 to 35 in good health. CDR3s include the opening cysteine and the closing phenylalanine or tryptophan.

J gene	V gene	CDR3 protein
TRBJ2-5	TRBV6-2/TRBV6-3	CASSWIAGGPWNEQYF
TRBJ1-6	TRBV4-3	CASSQEYGGYLNSPLHF
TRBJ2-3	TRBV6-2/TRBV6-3	CASGRPPEIYADTQYF
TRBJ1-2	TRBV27	CASSLGDNYSYTF
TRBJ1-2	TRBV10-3	CATGTGTYGYTF
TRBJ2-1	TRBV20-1	CSPWTSSYNEQFF
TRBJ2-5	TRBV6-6	CASSRQGIETQYF
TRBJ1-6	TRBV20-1	CSASEGGVNSPLHF
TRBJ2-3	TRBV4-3	CASSPRTGKLDTQYF
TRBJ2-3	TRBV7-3	CASREQGPSTDTQYF
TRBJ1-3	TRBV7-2	CTSSLKSSSGNTIYF
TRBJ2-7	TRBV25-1	CASGWDPYNEQYF
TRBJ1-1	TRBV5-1	CASSLNINTEAFF
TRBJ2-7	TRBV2	CASSERDLSYEQYF
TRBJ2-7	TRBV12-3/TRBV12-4	CASSVAAGREQYF
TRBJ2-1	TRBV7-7	CASSLAHPDEQFF
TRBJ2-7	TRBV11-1	CASSVDRDEQYF
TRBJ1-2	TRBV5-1	CASSSRTGKGYTF
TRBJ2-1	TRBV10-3	CAIISRQGNEQFF
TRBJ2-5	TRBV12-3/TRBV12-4	CASTWGFQETQYF
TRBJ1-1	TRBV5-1	CASRTGTEAFF
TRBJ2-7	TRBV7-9	CASSVTGESPSYEQYF
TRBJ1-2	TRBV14	CASSRRAGANYGYTF
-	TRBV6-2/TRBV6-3	CASKPAGGLGETQYF
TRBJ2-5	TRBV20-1	CSARHNFQETQYF
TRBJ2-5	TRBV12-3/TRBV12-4	CASTHAGTRTWSQYF
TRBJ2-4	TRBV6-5	CASSETLRQKNIQYF
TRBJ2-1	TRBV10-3	CAISVLAGAGGDNEQFF
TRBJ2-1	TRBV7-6	CASSLGTNSYNEQFF
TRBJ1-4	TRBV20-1	CSANTRHRSEKPFF
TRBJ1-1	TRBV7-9	CASSLEAALAFF
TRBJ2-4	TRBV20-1	CSARDLGQGAHIQYF
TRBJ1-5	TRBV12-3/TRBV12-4	CASSFQDISNQPQHF
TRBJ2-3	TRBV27	CASSLRWPTDTQYF
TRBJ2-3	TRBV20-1	CSAKLVTSTDTQYF
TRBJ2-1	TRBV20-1	CSASSGGAIYEQFF
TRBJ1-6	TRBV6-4	CASSDSAVLNSPLHF